This T cell receptor beta chain was sequenced in a study of Graves' ophthalmopathy and Graves' hyperthyroidism. Findings and limits, study-wide: The authors also found most expanded thyroid clonotypes above 0.001 frequency in blood.

The V end lost 3 bases, the J end lost 2 bases, and 10 bases lay between the germline ends. The germline gives CDR1 KGHSH, CDR2 LQKENI. CDR3 length equals 14 residues. There are many counts of this clonotype. Its target is unknown. Amplified material comprised TCR beta CDR3 regions derived from RNA transcripts. Second-round multiplex PCR came after a first-round RT-PCR that employed HTBI primers. TCRdb recomputed calls from the multiplex PCR reads with MiXCR, one row per CDR3 protein. The table records about 180,000 distinct CDR3 sequences, over 35% of them present only once. The rearrangement joins TRBV18 to TRBJ1-2, with TRBD1 as a possible D gene (6 bases). Sequencing input: peripheral blood. This receptor was taken from a woman between 35 and 50 years old with Graves' ophthalmopathy. DNA for the CDR3: TGTGCCAGCTCACCCTCGAGGGGGAACTATGGCTACACCTTC. Protein product: CASSPSRGNYGYTF. Full variable domain (rest looked up from reference TRBV18 and TRBJ1-2): NAGVMQNPRHLVRRRGQEARLRCSPMKGHSHVYWYRQLPEEGLKFMVYLQKENIIDESGMPKERFSAEFPKEGPSILRIQQVVRGDSAAYFCASSPSRGNYGYTFGSGTRLTVV.